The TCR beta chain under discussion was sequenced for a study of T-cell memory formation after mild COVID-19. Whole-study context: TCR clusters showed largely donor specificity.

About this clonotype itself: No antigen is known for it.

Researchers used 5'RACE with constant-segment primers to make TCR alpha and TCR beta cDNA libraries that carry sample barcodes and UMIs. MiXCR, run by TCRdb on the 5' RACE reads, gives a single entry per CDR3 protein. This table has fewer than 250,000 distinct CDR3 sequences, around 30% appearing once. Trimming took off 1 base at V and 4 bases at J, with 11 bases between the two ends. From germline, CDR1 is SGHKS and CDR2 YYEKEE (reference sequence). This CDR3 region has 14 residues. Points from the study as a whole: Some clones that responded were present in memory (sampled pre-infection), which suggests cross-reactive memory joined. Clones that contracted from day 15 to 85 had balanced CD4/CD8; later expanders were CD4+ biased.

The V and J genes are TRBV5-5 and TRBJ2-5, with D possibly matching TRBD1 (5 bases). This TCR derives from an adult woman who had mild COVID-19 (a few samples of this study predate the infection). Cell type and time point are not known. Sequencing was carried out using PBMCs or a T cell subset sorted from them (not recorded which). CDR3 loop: CASSLTGWGETQYF. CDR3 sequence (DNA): TGTGCCAGCAGCTTGACAGGATGGGGAGAGACCCAGTACTTC.